The 15 T cell receptor beta chains in this list originate from one sample, sequenced in a study of PD-1 blockade in mismatch repair-deficient tumors. Some clones are missing from TCRdb's copy, which holds only in-frame ones; the method was immunoSEQ multiplex PCR. The sample lists 65,000 to 80,000 clones, approximately 78% occurring once. Sequenced material: peripheral blood, taken 2 weeks after starting pembrolizumab. These receptors came from an adult with mismatch repair-deficient cancer.

This clone appeared a few times. V gene TRBV7-3 combines with J gene TRBJ2-7; maybe TRBD2 (6 bases). Trimming left V 2 bases short and J 2 bases short, with 13 bases between. This CDR3 comprises 15 residues. Per germline, CDR1 SGHTA and CDR2 FQGTGA. The CDR3 reads CASSLEASDTYEQYF. CDR3 DNA sequence: TGTGCCAGCAGCTTAGAGGCTAGCGACACCTACGAGCAGTACTTC.

The chain uses TRBV2 and TRBJ2-3; 9 positions agree with TRBD2. The CDR3 length is 19 residues. J was trimmed by 4 bases and V by 3 bases; bases with no gene match: 17. Germline values: CDR1 SNHLY, CDR2 FYNNEI. CDR3 bases: TGTGCCAGCAGTGAGTTGGCTAGCGGGACGGCGAGGCGCGCAGATACGCAGTATTTT. Residues: CASSELASGTARRADTQYF.

The chain is built from TRBV9 and TRBJ1-4, with a possible D match to TRBD1 (5 bases). The germline gives CDR1 SGDLS, CDR2 YYNGEE. The CDR3 contains 14 residues. V lost 0 bases and J 6 bases, leaving 9 bases between the germline ends. The CDR3 is CASSVAVQDEKLFF. The CDR3 DNA sequence: TGTGCCAGCAGCGTAGCAGTACAGGATGAAAAACTGTTTTTT.

The gene calls are TRBV15 and TRBJ2-3; 7 nucleotides align to TRBD2. The CDR3 contains 17 residues. The V gene's germline CDR1 is LNHNV and CDR2 YYDKDF (reference sequence). V trimming: 0 bases; J trimming: 5 bases; junction bases outside the gene matches: 11. The CDR3 bases are TGTGCCACCAGCAGAGATGCTGGGGCTAGCGGTGGAGATACGCAGTATTTT. It encodes CATSRDAGASGGDTQYF. Full variable domain (missing parts from reference TRBV15 and TRBJ2-3): DAMVIQNPRYQVTQFGKPVTLSCSQTLNHNVMYWYQQKSSQAPKLLFHYYDKDFNNEADTPDNFQSRRPNTSFCFLDIRSPGLGDTAMYLCATSRDAGASGGDTQYFGPGTRLTVL.

CDR3 nucleotides: TGCGCCAGCAGCCAAGATGCCCCGGGACAGGGAAGGGTCTATGGAAACACCATATATTTT. Translating gives CASSQDAPGQGRVYGNTIYF. The chain uses TRBV4-3 and TRBJ1-3; 9 bases are shared with TRBD1. CDR3 length: 20 amino acids. The junction had 15 bases not matched to a gene; V was cut back by 0 bases and J by 3 bases. Looked up from germline, CDR1 is LGHNA and CDR2 is YSLEER.

This clone was seen a handful of times. The chain employs TRBV30 and TRBJ2-1; weak D call: TRBD2 (6 bases). CDR1 and CDR2 from the germline V gene are GTSNPN and SVGIG (reference sequence). Deletions cut 8 bases from V and 0 bases from J, with 8 bases between. The CDR3 length is 12 residues. The CDR3 nucleotides are TGTGCCGGGACTTTCTCCTACAATGAGCAGTTCTTC. It translates to CAGTFSYNEQFF.

J is TRBJ2-2 and V is TRBV30, with D tentatively TRBD1 or TRBD2 (5 bases each). The germline gives CDR1 GTSNPN, CDR2 SVGIG (reference sequence). Trimming pared 7 bases from V and 4 bases from J, leaving 19 bases between. The CDR3 contains 15 residues. DNA for the CDR3: TGTGCCTCGGACTTCAGCAAGGGGAGCACCGGGGAGCTGTTTTTT. Its translation: CASDFSKGSTGELFF.

This clone turned up a few times. This chain joins TRBV2 and TRBJ2-5; the match to TRBD2 covers 13 bases. With V trimmed by 5 bases and J by 7 bases, 10 bases remained unmatched. CDR3 size: 16 residues. Germline V gives CDR1 SNHLY, CDR2 FYNNEI. CDR3 amino acids: CASSINGLAGEGTQYF. The CDR3 bases are TGTGCCAGCAGTATAAACGGACTAGCGGGAGAAGGGACCCAGTACTTC.

V and J are TRBV19 and TRBJ2-1; 8 bases fit TRBD2. The germline gives CDR1 LNHDA, CDR2 SQIVND (reference sequence). The CDR3 totals 16 residues. The J segment lost 6 bases and the V segment lost 8 bases, leaving 15 bases of the junction unmatched. The CDR3, as DNA: TGTGCCAGTCGATCGACTAGTCTAGCGGGTAGCAATGAGCAGTTCTTC. It codes for CASRSTSLAGSNEQFF.

The gene calls are TRBV30 and TRBJ2-5, with 8 bases fitting TRBD1. CDR1 is GTSNPN, CDR2 SVGIG, per germline (reference sequence). V gave up 0 bases and J gave up 6 bases; unmatched junction bases: 18. The CDR3 extends over 18 amino acids. CDR3 nucleotide sequence: TGTGCCTGGAGTGTCCCCCGGGACAGGTTCTACCTCGGAAAGACCCAGTACTTC. Amino acids: CAWSVPRDRFYLGKTQYF.

The chain carries TRBV7-2 and TRBJ1-2; 9 bases are shared with TRBD1. This CDR3 contains 13 residues. The trim removed 5 bases at V and 7 bases at J, leaving 5 bases unmatched. Per germline, CDR1 SGHTA and CDR2 FQGNSA. Here the CDR3 DNA reads TGTGCCAGCAGCCCCGACAGGGGGTTTGGCTACACCTTC. This codes for CASSPDRGFGYTF. Together with reference TRBV7-2 and TRBJ1-2, the CDR3 gives the full variable domain: GAGVSQSPSNKVTEKGKDVELRCDPISGHTALYWYRQSLGQGLEFLIYFQGNSAPDKSGLPSDRFSAERTGGSVSTLTIQRTQQEDSAVYLCASSPDRGFGYTFGSGTRLTVV.

The genes are TRBV7-9 and TRBJ2-1; D is perhaps TRBD2 (6 bases). Germline V gene lookup returns CDR1 SEHNR and CDR2 FQNEAQ (reference sequence). This CDR3 is 14 amino acids long. V was cut by 1 base and J by 12 bases, with 16 bases left in between. The CDR3 loop reads CASSLGGAGWSQFF. CDR3 sequence (DNA): TGTGCCAGCAGCTTAGGCGGGGCCGGGTGGTCGCAGTTCTTC. Variable domain in full (rest from reference TRBV7-9 and TRBJ2-1): DTGVSQNPRHKITKRGQNVTFRCDPISEHNRLYWYRQTLGQGPEFLTYFQNEAQLEKSRLLSDRFSAERPKGSFSTLEIQRTEQGDSAMYLCASSLGGAGWSQFFGPGTRLTVL.

The CDR3 is CAWSSGSPRETQYF. CDR3 coding DNA: TGTGCCTGGAGTAGCGGGAGTCCTCGAGAGACCCAGTACTTC. This rearrangement joins TRBV30 to TRBJ2-5; TRBD2 matches 8 bases. Looked up from germline, CDR1 is GTSNPN and CDR2 is SVGIG (reference sequence). The V gene end was trimmed by 2 bases and the J gene end by 4 bases; junction bases not matched to a gene: 6. CDR3 size: 14 residues.

The table lists this clone with a count of one. This chain uses TRBV19 with TRBJ2-2, with D tentatively TRBD1 or TRBD2 (5 bases each). The V gene's germline CDR1 is LNHDA and CDR2 SQIVND (reference sequence). Between the trimmed V and J ends, which lost 1 base and 5 bases, there was a span of 17 bases. The CDR3 covers 17 residues. The CDR3 sequence: CASSIGGYAPGTGELFF. The DNA for the CDR3 is TGTGCCAGTAGTATAGGGGGGTACGCACCCGGTACCGGGGAGCTGTTTTTT. Combining the CDR3 with reference TRBV19 and TRBJ2-2 gives the whole variable domain DGGITQSPKYLFRKEGQNVTLSCEQNLNHDAMYWYRQDPGQGLRLIYYSQIVNDFQKGDIAEGYSVSREKKESFPLTVTSAQKNPTAFYLCASSIGGYAPGTGELFFGEGSRLTVL.

The chain carries TRBV13 and TRBJ2-1; no firm D call. Germline V gives CDR1 PRHDT, CDR2 FYEKMQ (reference sequence). The CDR3 spans 14 residues. The V and J ends lost 0 bases and 8 bases respectively, with 11 bases between them. Here the CDR3 DNA reads TGTGCCAGCAGCTTAGGAGGCAGGTGGCATGAGCAGTTCTTC. This translates into CASSLGGRWHEQFF.